Shown below are 30 T cell receptor beta chains from a single sample sequenced in a study of cytomegalovirus exposure and HLA in healthy donors. Measured with immunoSEQ multiplex PCR; TCRdb has only the in-frame clones, and not every one. The profile covers roughly 220,000 clones, with 75% to 90% appearing a single time and around an eighth taken by the ten largest. Input material: PBMCs. The receptors were gathered from a woman aged 25-40 years in good health and CMV-seropositive.

The chain joins TRBV28 to TRBJ1-2; D uncertain. V dropped 3 bases and J dropped 0 bases, with 8 bases sitting between them. This CDR3 has 14 amino acids. Per the germline V gene, CDR1 is MDHEN and CDR2 is SYDVKM. In nucleotides, the CDR3 is TGTGCCAGCAGTTTCGGCCTCTCTAACTATGGCTACACCTTC. Translated: CASSFGLSNYGYTF.

The chain recombines TRBV2 with TRBJ1-5; D is uncertain. This CDR3 contains 12 residues. Per germline, CDR1 SNHLY and CDR2 FYNNEI. The V end lost 1 base, the J end lost 7 bases, and 5 bases lay between the germline ends. The CDR3 nucleotides are TGTGCCAGCAGTGAAGGTCGGCAGCCCCAGCATTTT. Residues: CASSEGRQPQHF. The whole variable domain, remainder taken from reference TRBV2 and TRBJ1-5, is EPEVTQTPSHQVTQMGQEVILRCVPISNHLYFYWYRQILGQKVEFLVSFYNNEISEKSEIFDDQFSVERPDGSNFTLKIRSTKLEDSAMYFCASSEGRQPQHFGDGTRLSIL.

The gene calls are TRBV28 and TRBJ1-2, with TRBD1 matching 9 bases. The ends lost 6 bases at V and 4 bases at J; junction bases unmatched: 9. CDR3 length: 15 residues. Looked up from germline, CDR1 is MDHEN and CDR2 is SYDVKM. The CDR3 nucleotides are TGTGCCAGCAGCCCTACCGGACAGGGGACCTATGGCTACACCTTC. It encodes CASSPTGQGTYGYTF.

The chain couples TRBV11-2 to TRBJ1-2, with 7 positions matching TRBD1. Looked up from germline, CDR1 is SGHAT and CDR2 is FQNNGV. V shed 5 bases, J shed 8 bases, and the junction held 14 bases outside the gene matches. The CDR3 sequence is 15 residues long. CDR3 protein: CASSISLTGEGGYTF. The CDR3 DNA sequence: TGTGCCAGCAGCATAAGCCTTACAGGGGAAGGAGGCTACACCTTC. Based on the CDR3 plus reference TRBV11-2 and TRBJ1-2, the full variable domain is EAGVAQSPRYKIIEKRQSVAFWCNPISGHATLYWYQQILGQGPKLLIQFQNNGVVDDSQLPKDRFSAERLKGVDSTLKIQPAKLEDSAVYLCASSISLTGEGGYTFGSGTRLTVV.

CDR3: CAWSVPLSGANVLTF. The DNA for the CDR3 is TGTGCCTGGAGTGTTCCTCTATCTGGGGCCAACGTCCTGACTTTC. The rearrangement joins TRBV30 to TRBJ2-6; D is uncertain. The CDR3 is made up of 15 amino acids. Germline V gene lookup returns CDR1 GTSNPN and CDR2 SVGIG (reference sequence). V was cut by 0 bases and J by 1 base, with 7 bases left in between.

This chain uses TRBV6-5 with TRBJ1-2; 7 nucleotides agree with TRBD1. The CDR3 loop spans 14 amino acids. V was clipped by 2 bases and J by 8 bases; unmatched bases: 8. The V gene's germline CDR1 is MNHEY and CDR2 SVGAGI. The CDR3 is CASSYGTASGGYTF. The CDR3 DNA is TGTGCCAGCAGTTACGGGACAGCCTCTGGAGGCTACACCTTC.

The chain carries TRBV13 and TRBJ2-3; the D gene is possibly TRBD1 (6 bases). The V end lost 5 bases, the J end lost 1 base, and 10 bases lay between the germline ends. In germline, CDR1 is PRHDT, CDR2 FYEKMQ (reference sequence). The CDR3 consists of 14 residues. CDR3 coding DNA: TGTGCCAGCAGCCCAAGGACAGGCACAGATACGCAGTATTTT. Residues: CASSPRTGTDTQYF.

The chain recombines TRBV13 with TRBJ2-7; maybe TRBD2 (5 bases). The CDR3 covers 15 residues. Germline V gene lookup returns CDR1 PRHDT and CDR2 FYEKMQ (reference sequence). The ends were cut back, 0 bases at V and 2 bases at J, with 11 bases in the middle. CDR3 in DNA: TGTGCCAGCAGCTTAGGCCGGGGTGGCACCTACGAGCAGTACTTC. As protein: CASSLGRGGTYEQYF.

V and J are TRBV14 and TRBJ1-1; the D is unclear. The ends were cut back, 5 bases at V and 0 bases at J, with 7 bases in the middle. Germline CDR1 and CDR2: SGHDN and FVKESK. The CDR3 runs to 13 residues. CDR3 residues: CASSWIMNTEAFF. The CDR3 nucleotides are TGTGCCAGCAGCTGGATCATGAACACTGAAGCTTTCTTT.

The count of this clone is one. V is TRBV6-1 and J is TRBJ1-2; the match to TRBD1 covers 8 bases. V lost 2 bases, J lost 2 bases, and 1 base stayed unmatched. The CDR3 runs 14 residues. The germline V gene has CDR1 MNHNS and CDR2 SASEGT. CDR3 coding DNA: TGTGCCAGCAGTGAACAGGGGGCGAACTATGGCTACACCTTC. The encoded protein is CASSEQGANYGYTF.

This chain uses TRBV29-1 with TRBJ1-1; D is unclear. Germline CDR1 reads SQVTM; CDR2 reads ANQGSEA. V dropped 0 bases and J dropped 0 bases, with 20 bases sitting between them. CDR3 length: 18 amino acids. The DNA of the CDR3 is TGCAGCGTTGAAGATAAGGTGAGAATCCCTCCTATGAACACTGAAGCTTTCTTT. Translating gives CSVEDKVRIPPMNTEAFF. Using reference TRBV29-1 and TRBJ1-1 for the parts outside the CDR3, the full variable domain is SAVISQKPSRDICQRGTSLTIQCQVDSQVTMMFWYRQQPGQSLTLIATANQGSEATYESGFVIDKFPISRPNLTFSTLTVSNMSPEDSSIYLCSVEDKVRIPPMNTEAFFGQGTRLTVV.

The sample holds one count of this clone. The chain is built from TRBV2 and TRBJ1-2, with 10 bases that match TRBD1. The CDR3 has 15 amino acids. Germline CDR1 is SNHLY and CDR2 is FYNNEI. V was pared by 6 bases and J by 4 bases, with 8 bases of the junction left unmatched. CDR3 residues: CASSSRQGAIYGYTF. The CDR3 DNA follows: TGTGCCAGCAGCTCGAGACAGGGGGCAATCTATGGCTACACCTTC. The full variable domain, completed using reference TRBV2 and TRBJ1-2, is EPEVTQTPSHQVTQMGQEVILRCVPISNHLYFYWYRQILGQKVEFLVSFYNNEISEKSEIFDDQFSVERPDGSNFTLKIRSTKLEDSAMYFCASSSRQGAIYGYTFGSGTRLTVV.

This chain links TRBV12-5 with TRBJ2-7; 9 bases fit TRBD1. V shed 6 bases, J shed 2 bases, and the junction held 5 bases outside the gene matches. The CDR3 sequence is 14 residues long. The germline V gene has CDR1 LGHNT and CDR2 FRNRAP. The DNA of the CDR3 is TGTGCTAGTGGGGGACAGGGATCGGCCTACGAGCAGTACTTC. Encoded protein: CASGGQGSAYEQYF.

The chain uses TRBV2 and TRBJ1-1; no clear D gene. The germline gives CDR1 SNHLY, CDR2 FYNNEI. This CDR3 spans 13 amino acids. V was clipped by 8 bases and J by 1 base, with 11 bases between them. CDR3: CASYRDGNTEAFF. As DNA, the CDR3 is TGTGCCAGCTATAGGGATGGGAACACTGAAGCTTTCTTT.

This chain joins TRBV30 and TRBJ2-5; the match to TRBD2 covers 12 bases. Germline CDR1 and CDR2: GTSNPN and SVGIG (reference sequence). The CDR3 extends over 16 amino acids. The V gene end was trimmed by 3 bases and the J gene end by 5 bases; junction bases not matched to a gene: 10. The CDR3 DNA reads TGTGCCTGGAGCATAGGACTAGCGGGAATGGGGGAGACCCAGTACTTC. Encoded protein: CAWSIGLAGMGETQYF.

The CDR3: CASTWGQTYEQYF. The CDR3 region has the DNA TGTGCCAGCACATGGGGGCAAACCTACGAGCAGTACTTC. The rearrangement links TRBV6-1 to TRBJ2-7; the D gene is possibly TRBD1 (6 bases). Per the germline V gene, CDR1 is MNHNS and CDR2 is SASEGT. The V and J ends lost 7 bases and 2 bases respectively, with 12 bases between them. The CDR3 is 13 amino acids.

J is TRBJ1-2 and V is TRBV7-2, with a weak D call TRBD1 (6 bases). Germline V gene lookup returns CDR1 SGHTA and CDR2 FQGNSA. CDR3 size: 15 residues. V was trimmed by 2 bases and J by 1 base, leaving 11 bases between them. CDR3 sequence: CASSLTGQNNYGYTF. The DNA for the CDR3 is TGTGCCAGCAGCTTAACAGGGCAGAATAACTATGGCTACACCTTC.

This chain connects TRBV29-1 to TRBJ2-7; TRBD1 agrees at 11 bases. Trimming cost V 7 bases and J 2 bases; bases outside gene matches: 10. This CDR3 region has 15 residues. Germline loops: CDR1 SQVTM, CDR2 ANQGSEA. The CDR3 protein is CSALDRGRSTYEQYF. CDR3 DNA: TGCAGCGCCCTGGACAGGGGGCGATCAACCTACGAGCAGTACTTC.

The chain employs TRBV5-1 and TRBJ2-2, with D uncertain. V was pared by 0 bases and J by 6 bases, with 9 bases between. Germline loops: CDR1 SGHRS, CDR2 YFSETQ. The CDR3 contains 14 residues. Written as DNA, the CDR3 is TGCGCCAGCAGCTTGGCCGGTCCGGCCGGGGAGCTGTTTTTT. Its translation: CASSLAGPAGELFF.

This clone came up once. The chain has TRBV5-1 and TRBJ1-2, with D unresolved. The CDR3 extends over 14 amino acids. Trimming took off 0 bases at V and 4 bases at J, with 10 bases between the two ends. The V gene's germline CDR1 is SGHRS and CDR2 YFSETQ. The CDR3 region is CASSLVGYIYGYTF. The CDR3 region has the DNA TGCGCCAGCAGCTTGGTGGGGTATATCTATGGCTACACCTTC. The full variable domain, in which reference TRBV5-1 and TRBJ1-2 provide the parts outside the CDR3, is KAGVTQTPRYLIKTRGQQVTLSCSPISGHRSVSWYQQTPGQGLQFLFEYFSETQRNKGNFPGRFSGRQFSNSRSEMNVSTLELGDSALYLCASSLVGYIYGYTFGSGTRLTVV.

This sequence joins TRBV7-2 and TRBJ2-1; 7 nucleotides agree with TRBD1. V lost 3 bases and J lost 0; bases outside the gene matches: 5. The CDR3 totals 16 residues. Germline CDR1 is SGHTA and CDR2 is FQGNSA. DNA for the CDR3: TGTGCCAGCAGCTTGACAGGGATGAGCTCCTACAATGAGCAGTTCTTC. Its protein product is CASSLTGMSSYNEQFF.

The chain recombines TRBV28 with TRBJ2-1; TRBD1 matches at 9 bases. J lost 2 bases, V lost 5 bases, and 7 bases had no gene match. CDR1 is MDHEN, CDR2 SYDVKM, per germline. This CDR3 contains 16 residues. The chain's CDR3 is CASSTPGQGTYNEQFF. CDR3 nucleotide sequence: TGTGCCAGCAGTACACCGGGACAGGGAACCTACAATGAGCAGTTCTTC.

Turning to this clone: Sequence at one end of the junction differs from germline and may be a read error. The chain employs TRBV7-6 and TRBJ2-1; the match to TRBD2 covers 9 bases. Looked up from germline, CDR1 is SGHVS and CDR2 is FNYEAQ. This CDR3 region has 14 residues. Here the CDR3 DNA reads TGTGCCAGCAGCGTAGCGGGAGAGGCTAATGAGCAGTTCTTC. Translated, it gives CASSVAGEANEQFF.

The genes are TRBV5-1 and TRBJ1-2; D is possibly TRBD1 (5 bases). Trimming removed 4 bases at V and 6 bases at J, with 10 bases between. This CDR3 comprises 12 residues. Germline V lookup: CDR1 SGHRS, CDR2 YFSETQ. The CDR3 sequence: CASSRGYHGYTF. The CDR3 bases are TGCGCCAGCAGCCGGGGGTATCATGGCTACACCTTC.

The V gene is TRBV7-2, the J gene TRBJ2-5; weak D call: TRBD2 (7 bases). This CDR3 is 14 amino acids long. Germline lookup yields CDR1 SGHTA and CDR2 FQGNSA. The V and J ends lost 3 bases and 6 bases respectively, with 14 bases between them. The CDR3 reads CASSLEGRGKTQYF. The DNA for the CDR3 is TGTGCCAGCAGCTTGGAGGGGAGGGGGAAGACCCAGTACTTC.

This chain joins TRBV6-4 and TRBJ1-2, with no clear D. With 0 bases removed from V and 0 bases from J, the gap between germline ends came to 8 bases. The CDR3 contains 15 residues. CDR1 is MRHNA, CDR2 SNTAGT, per germline. The CDR3 sequence: CASSDSRVANYGYTF. Here the CDR3 DNA reads TGTGCCAGCAGTGACTCGCGGGTGGCTAACTATGGCTACACCTTC.

The chain employs TRBV10-3 and TRBJ1-4, with D unclear. CDR3 length: 11 residues. The V gene lost 10 bases and the J gene lost 5 bases, with 8 bases spanning the gap. In germline, CDR1 is ENHRY, CDR2 SYGVKD. DNA for the CDR3: TGTGCCACGGCCGACAATGAAAAACTGTTTTTT. This encodes CATADNEKLFF.

The chain joins TRBV7-2 to TRBJ2-7; 13 bases are shared with TRBD2. The CDR3 totals 14 residues. Trimming at V came to 6 bases and at J to 2 bases, leaving 1 base not matched to a gene. The germline V gene encodes CDR1 SGHTA and CDR2 FQGNSA. The CDR3 region is CASSGTSGTYEQYF. The CDR3 nucleotides are TGTGCCAGCAGTGGGACTAGCGGGACCTACGAGCAGTACTTC.

The chain combines TRBV4-3 with TRBJ2-7; 7 bases fit TRBD2. The V gene's germline CDR1 is LGHNA and CDR2 YSLEER. This CDR3 is 16 amino acids long. V trimming: 0 bases; J trimming: 3 bases; junction bases outside the gene matches: 8. The CDR3 DNA reads as TGCGCCAGCAGCCAAGATCGAAGCGGGACCAACTACGAGCAGTACTTC. Encoded protein: CASSQDRSGTNYEQYF.

The sample holds a few counts of this clone. The chain couples TRBV30 to TRBJ1-2, with no clear D. V lost 1 base and J lost 2, with 17 bases in between. CDR1 GTSNPN and CDR2 SVGIG come from the germline V gene (reference sequence). There are 16 residues in the CDR3. The CDR3 loop reads CAWSATPTVVNYGYTF. CDR3 sequence (DNA): TGTGCCTGGAGTGCAACCCCGACGGTCGTCAACTATGGCTACACCTTC.